Listed here is a single T cell receptor (beta chain). The antigen is undetermined. The CDR3 runs 15 residues. Looked up from germline, CDR1 is ENHRY and CDR2 is SYGVKD. Trimming took 4 bases from V and 4 from J; bases not matched to a gene: 6. The data derive from a study of T cell responses to AZD1222 COVID-19 vaccine. In the study overall: Second-dose intervals of approximately 4 or approximately 12 weeks were pooled. Overall study findings and caveats: Repertoire collection took place solely once the T cell response had peaked. Baseline serology detected seropositivity in only six AZD1222 recipients. CD4 TCRs linked to vaccination spanned spike, dominating at 160-218 and 743-854.

TCRdb's copy holds only in-frame clones and misses some; the assay was immunoSEQ multiplex PCR. Found here are approximately 120,000 clones, around nine tenths of them singletons; the top ten hold 25% to 30%. The chain employs TRBV10-3 and TRBJ2-1; 8 bases fit TRBD2. The sequencing here drew on peripheral blood, taken on day 0 of AZD1222 vaccination. The sequence came from an adult in good health. In DNA, the CDR3 is TGTGCCATCAGTGCGCCGGCTAGCGGGTACAATGAGCAGTTCTTC. It codes for CAISAPASGYNEQFF.